This T cell receptor (beta chain) stems from a study of CD8+ T cells in alopecia areata. As for the study in general: Treated patients were given 5 to 10 mg oral tofacitinib twice daily. Affected scalp percentage gauged treated patients' severity.

This clone was found once. The antigen is undetermined. Whole-study findings and limits: Especially in alopecia totalis/universalis, lesional scalp showed greater clonality than normal scalp did.

The sample's treatment: oral pan-JAK inhibitor, 5-10 mg twice daily. Investigators sorted PBMCs to obtain both CD4+ and CD8+ T cells. In each case, RNA was isolated and then reverse transcribed into cDNA as the sequencing template. Produced via immunoSEQ multiplex PCR; TCRdb's table is partial and in-frame only. The repertoire has under 200,000 clones, roughly 65% of them found once; the top ten carry about 0.94%. The source of this sequence is a human donor with alopecia areata. Sequences were derived from CD4+ T cells sorted from blood, sampled at week 4, from a patient treated with tofacitinib.

This CDR3 is CAWSEVFEQFF. The CDR3 bases are TGTGCCTGGAGTGAAGTTTTTGAGCAGTTCTTC. This chain links TRBV30 with TRBJ2-1; D unresolved. This CDR3 comprises 11 residues. V lost 1 base and J lost 9, with 7 bases in between. The germline V gene encodes CDR1 GTSNPN and CDR2 SVGIG (reference sequence).